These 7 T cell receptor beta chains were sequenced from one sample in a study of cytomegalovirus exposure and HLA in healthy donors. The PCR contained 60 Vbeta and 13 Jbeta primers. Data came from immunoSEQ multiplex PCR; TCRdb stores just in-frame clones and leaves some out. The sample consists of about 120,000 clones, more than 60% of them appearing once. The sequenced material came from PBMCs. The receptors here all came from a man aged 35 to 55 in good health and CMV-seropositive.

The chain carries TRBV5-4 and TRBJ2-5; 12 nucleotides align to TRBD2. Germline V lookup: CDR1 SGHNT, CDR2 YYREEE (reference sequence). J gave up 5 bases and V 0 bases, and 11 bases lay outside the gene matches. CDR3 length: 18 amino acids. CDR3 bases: TGTGCCAGCAGCTTGGCCGCTAGCGGGGGGGCTCGGTGGGAGACCCAGTACTTC. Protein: CASSLAASGGARWETQYF.

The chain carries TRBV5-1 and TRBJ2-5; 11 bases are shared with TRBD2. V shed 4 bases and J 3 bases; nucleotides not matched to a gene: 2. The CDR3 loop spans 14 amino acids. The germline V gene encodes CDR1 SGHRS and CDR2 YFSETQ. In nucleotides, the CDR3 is TGCGCCAGCAGCCAGACTAGCGGGGAAGAGACCCAGTACTTC. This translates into CASSQTSGEETQYF.

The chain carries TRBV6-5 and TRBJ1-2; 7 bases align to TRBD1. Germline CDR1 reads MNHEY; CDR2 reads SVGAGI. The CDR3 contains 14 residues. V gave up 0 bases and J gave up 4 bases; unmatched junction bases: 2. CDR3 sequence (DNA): TGTGCCAGCAGTTACTCGCGGGACAGCTATGGCTACACCTTC. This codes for CASSYSRDSYGYTF.

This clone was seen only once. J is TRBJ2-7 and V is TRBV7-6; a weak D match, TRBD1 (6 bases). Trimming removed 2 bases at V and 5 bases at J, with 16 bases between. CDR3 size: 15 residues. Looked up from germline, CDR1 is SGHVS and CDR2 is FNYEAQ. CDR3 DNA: TGTGCCAGCAGCTTACCGTCAGTTGGGACAAACGAGCAGTACTTC. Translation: CASSLPSVGTNEQYF.

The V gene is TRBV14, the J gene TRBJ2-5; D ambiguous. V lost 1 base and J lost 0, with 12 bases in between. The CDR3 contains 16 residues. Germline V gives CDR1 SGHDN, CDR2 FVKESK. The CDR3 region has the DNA TGTGCCAGCAGCCAAGTACAGAAACCGTACCAAGAGACCCAGTACTTC. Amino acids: CASSQVQKPYQETQYF.

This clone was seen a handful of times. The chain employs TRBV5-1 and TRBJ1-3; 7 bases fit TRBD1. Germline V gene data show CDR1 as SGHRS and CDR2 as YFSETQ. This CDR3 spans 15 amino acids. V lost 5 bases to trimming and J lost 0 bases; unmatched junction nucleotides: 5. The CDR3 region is CASRVGTDSGNTIYF. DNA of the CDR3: TGCGCCAGCAGAGTCGGGACAGACTCTGGAAACACCATATATTTT.

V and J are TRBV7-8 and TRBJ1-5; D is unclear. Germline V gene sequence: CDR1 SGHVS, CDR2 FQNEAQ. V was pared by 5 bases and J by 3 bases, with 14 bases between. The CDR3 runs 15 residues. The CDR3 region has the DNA TGTGCCAGCAGCCTTACTCGACAACTCAATCAGCCCCAGCATTTT. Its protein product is CASSLTRQLNQPQHF.